This T cell receptor beta chain was sequenced for a study of response to subunit inactivated influenza vaccine. This clonotype was counted between two and nine times. Antigen specificity is unknown. The study's findings and limits: There was a suggestion from the authors that each seasonal influenza vaccination recruits few new T cells.

TCRdb re-analysed the RT-PCR reads in MiXCR, keeping a single row per CDR3 protein. The sample records approximately 490,000 distinct CDR3 sequences, roughly 7.6% being singletons. Germline assignment: CDR1 LGHDT and CDR2 YNNKEL (reference sequence). The V and J ends lost 6 bases and 9 bases, in that order; junction bases with no gene match: 9. The CDR3 has 14 amino acids. The chain recombines TRBV3-1 with TRBJ2-1; TRBD1 aligns across 9 bases. Material: PBMCs from blood, obtained around 25 months after vaccination. This receptor was obtained from a man between 50 and 69 years old who received an inactivated influenza vaccine. CDR3 in amino acids: CASRSPGQGGEQFF. The CDR3 DNA reads TGTGCCAGCAGGTCCCCGGGACAGGGAGGTGAGCAGTTCTTC.